These 6 T cell receptor beta chains share one sample of origin, sequenced in a study of response to subunit inactivated influenza vaccine. TCRdb re-derived calls from the RT-PCR reads in MiXCR, one entry per CDR3 protein. The sample holds over 450,000 distinct CDR3 sequences; 10% to 15% are singletons and the top ten take less than 15%. The sequencing here drew on PBMCs from blood, taken 40 to 50 days after vaccination. The receptor source for this set is a man in his fifties or sixties who received an inactivated influenza vaccine.

In its sample, this clonotype was seen a few times. The chain uses TRBV12-3 or TRBV12-4 and TRBJ1-2; D is undetermined. There are 13 residues in the CDR3. Trimming removed 2 bases at V and 6 bases at J, with 10 bases between. The CDR3 here is CASSLSLAHGYTF. CDR3 in DNA: TGTGCCAGCAGTTTATCCCTAGCCCATGGCTACACCTTC.

CDR3 protein: CATSELRGTNTGELFF. CDR3 bases: TGTGCCACCAGTGAACTCCGGGGCACGAACACCGGGGAGCTGTTTTTT. This chain connects TRBV24-1 to TRBJ2-2, with D perhaps being TRBD1 or TRBD2 (5 bases each). The V end lost 4 bases, the J end lost 0 bases, and 11 bases lay between the germline ends. CDR1 and CDR2 from the germline V gene are KGHDR and SFDVKD. The CDR3 runs 16 residues.

The CDR3: CASSPAIAGYGETQYF. DNA for the CDR3: TGTGCCAGCAGCCCCGCAATCGCGGGCTATGGAGAGACCCAGTACTTC. This chain joins TRBV6-1 and TRBJ2-5; the D gene is possibly TRBD2 (5 bases). This CDR3 region has 16 residues. CDR1 and CDR2 from the germline V gene are MNHNS and SASEGT. V dropped 6 bases and J dropped 4 bases, with 21 bases sitting between them.

Only a few counts were recorded for this clonotype. V and J are TRBV6-4 and TRBJ2-1; TRBD1 matches 7 bases. J gave up 10 bases and V 2 bases, and 14 bases lay outside the gene matches. The CDR3 runs to 16 residues. Germline lookup yields CDR1 MRHNA and CDR2 SNTAGT. The CDR3 sequence: CASSDHGQVPLGEQFF. CDR3 sequence (DNA): TGTGCCAGCAGTGACCACGGACAGGTTCCCCTGGGGGAGCAGTTCTTC.

Written as DNA, the CDR3 is TGTGCCAGCAGCTTAGACCTTCCGGACAGGGCGGACTACGAGCAGTACTTC. It encodes CASSLDLPDRADYEQYF. This rearrangement joins TRBV11-2 to TRBJ2-7, with TRBD1 identical over 8 bases. The CDR3 covers 17 residues. Unmatched junction bases numbered 10, after V lost 0 bases and J lost 3 bases. Germline CDR1 reads SGHAT; CDR2 reads FQNNGV.

V gene TRBV30 combines with J gene TRBJ2-7; no firm D call. V was cut by 0 bases and J by 0 bases, with 12 bases left in between. Germline V gene data show CDR1 as GTSNPN and CDR2 as SVGIG (reference sequence). CDR3 length equals 15 residues. The CDR3 protein is CAWSVRPRYSYEQYF. CDR3 nucleotide sequence: TGTGCCTGGAGTGTAAGGCCCCGTTACTCCTACGAGCAGTACTTC.